These 18 T cell receptor beta chains share one sample of origin, sequenced in a study of T-cell reconstitution after alpha-beta-depleted transplantation in children (dated by TCRdb to 2016 to 2017). Preparation of the library involved PCR. Sequencing instrument: Illumina HiSeq 2500. TCR library preparation used molecular barcoding, with unique molecular identifiers applied to normalize quantification of the TCRbeta repertoire. The public reads were reanalyzed by TCRdb: fastp trimming at Q25, MiXCR alignment, in-frame beta chains only. Records with the same CDR3 protein are collapsed into one entry carrying the most frequent genes and DNA. The sample yields around 530,000 distinct CDR3 sequences; less than 35% were counted once. The ten top clones hold under 3% of the sample. Material: PBMCs from the stem cell graft donor, obtained from the stem cell graft. The source of these receptors is a human donor who donated a stem cell graft to a child with aplastic anemia.

The chain employs TRBV15 and TRBJ1-2, with TRBD1 matching over 7 bases. The CDR3 covers 14 residues. V shed 1 base, J shed 2 bases, and the junction held 1 base outside the gene matches. Germline V CDR1 and CDR2: LNHNV, YYDKDF (reference sequence). In DNA form, the CDR3 reads TGTGCCACCAGCAGAGGGGACAGAAACTATGGCTACACCTTC. Its translation is CATSRGDRNYGYTF.

The chain is built from TRBV27 and TRBJ2-1; D may be TRBD1 (5 bases). V lost 1 base and J 4 bases, leaving 8 bases between the germline ends. CDR1 is MNHEY, CDR2 SMNVEV, per germline (reference sequence). The CDR3 totals 14 residues. The CDR3 sequence is CASSLWGTYNEQFF. CDR3 DNA sequence: TGTGCCAGCAGTTTATGGGGCACGTACAATGAGCAGTTCTTC.

The chain has TRBV4-2 and TRBJ2-1; D might be TRBD2 (5 bases). The germline CDR1 and CDR2 sequences are LGHNA and YNFKEQ. V lost 0 bases to trimming and J lost 5 bases, with 14 bases between them. The CDR3 sequence is 16 residues long. This CDR3 is CASSQDDYLTDNEQFF. CDR3 bases: TGTGCCAGCAGCCAAGATGACTATCTGACCGACAATGAGCAGTTCTTC.

V is TRBV7-2 and J is TRBJ1-2; D ambiguous. The germline gives CDR1 SGHTA, CDR2 FQGNSA. V was cut by 5 bases and J by 3 bases, with 25 bases left in between. The CDR3 has 18 amino acids. The CDR3 loop is CASSPAEGRRPLDYGYTF. The CDR3 nucleotides read TGTGCCAGCAGCCCAGCGGAGGGCAGGCGGCCCCTTGACTATGGCTACACCTTC.

This clonotype was picked up a small number of times. The V gene is TRBV20-1, the J gene TRBJ2-3, with D unclear. The CDR3 is 14 residues long. V was shortened by 1 base and J by 7 bases, with 15 bases between the two germline ends. The germline CDR1 and CDR2 sequences are DFQATT and SNEGSKA (reference sequence). In DNA form, the CDR3 reads TGCAGTGCTAGAGTAGGACGGCTGTCGAATACGCAGTATTTT. Translated, it gives CSARVGRLSNTQYF.

This chain links TRBV18 with TRBJ1-2; D may be TRBD1 (5 bases). The CDR3 is 14 residues long. V was shortened by 6 bases and J by 3 bases, with 14 bases between the two germline ends. CDR1 and CDR2 from the germline V gene are KGHSH and LQKENI. Written as DNA, the CDR3 is TGTGCCAGCTCTCCTCGCGGCAGGGACTATGGCTACACCTTC. Amino acid sequence: CASSPRGRDYGYTF.

The genes are TRBV20-1 and TRBJ1-2; 9 bases map to TRBD1. This CDR3 comprises 15 residues. Trimming took 6 bases from V and 4 from J; bases not matched to a gene: 12. Looked up from germline, CDR1 is DFQATT and CDR2 is SNEGSKA (reference sequence). DNA of the CDR3: TGCAGTGCCATACGACCAGGGGGACAGGGCTATGGCTACACCTTC. Translated, it gives CSAIRPGGQGYGYTF.

This clonotype was observed a few times. The chain links TRBV11-3 to TRBJ1-1; the D is unclear. V gave up 0 bases and J gave up 1 base, with 9 bases separating them. Per germline, CDR1 SGHNT and CDR2 YENEEA. The CDR3 has 15 residues. The CDR3 DNA reads as TGTGCCAGCAGCTTAGATGGCGCCGGGAACACTGAAGCTTTCTTT. Protein product: CASSLDGAGNTEAFF.

This chain links TRBV19 with TRBJ2-7, with TRBD1 as a possible D gene (6 bases). CDR1 is LNHDA, CDR2 SQIVND, per germline (reference sequence). V lost 6 bases and J lost 4, with 16 bases in between. The CDR3 loop spans 14 amino acids. CDR3 sequence reads: CASSRTSGAYEQYV. The CDR3 bases are TGTGCCAGTAGCCGTACCTCAGGGGCATACGAGCAGTACGTC.

This clonotype was counted once. The chain employs TRBV28 and TRBJ1-5, with a weak D call TRBD1 (5 bases). CDR1 and CDR2 (germline): MDHEN, SYDVKM. Trimming pared 4 bases from V and 5 bases from J, leaving 12 bases between. The CDR3 contains 14 residues. The DNA of the CDR3 is TGTGCCAGCAGTTATACAGGCAGGGATCAGCCCCAGCATTTT. This gives the protein CASSYTGRDQPQHF.

This clonotype has ten or more counts. As DNA, the CDR3 is TGCAGCGTTGAAACGGGCCCTGGCGGGAGCTCCTACAATGAGCAGTTCTTC. This gives the protein CSVETGPGGSSYNEQFF. This chain links TRBV29-1 with TRBJ2-1; 7 positions match TRBD2. This CDR3 contains 17 residues. The ends lost 2 bases at V and 0 bases at J; junction bases unmatched: 10. Germline CDR1 reads SQVTM; CDR2 reads ANQGSEA.

The J gene is TRBJ2-2, the V gene TRBV7-9; TRBD1 aligns across 8 bases. V shed 1 base, J shed 4 bases, and the junction held 2 bases outside the gene matches. The germline V gene encodes CDR1 SEHNR and CDR2 FQNEAQ (reference sequence). The CDR3 loop spans 15 amino acids. CDR3 in amino acids: CASSLVTGGTGELFF. The CDR3 DNA reads TGTGCCAGCAGCTTAGTAACAGGGGGCACCGGGGAGCTGTTTTTT. Full variable domain (outside the CDR3, taken from reference TRBV7-9 and TRBJ2-2): DTGVSQNPRHKITKRGQNVTFRCDPISEHNRLYWYRQTLGQGPEFLTYFQNEAQLEKSRLLSDRFSAERPKGSFSTLEIQRTEQGDSAMYLCASSLVTGGTGELFFGEGSRLTVL.

This clonotype was seen only once. This chain uses TRBV7-9 with TRBJ2-7; 8 bases align to TRBD1. Per the germline V gene, CDR1 is SEHNR and CDR2 is FQNEAQ (reference sequence). This CDR3 spans 14 amino acids. With 2 bases clipped from V and 2 bases from J, the junction kept 2 bases outside the gene matches. CDR3 sequence: CASSLLGQAYEQYF. In DNA form, the CDR3 reads TGTGCCAGCAGCTTATTGGGACAGGCCTACGAGCAGTACTTC. The variable domain in full, completed from reference TRBV7-9 and TRBJ2-7, reads DTGVSQNPRHKITKRGQNVTFRCDPISEHNRLYWYRQTLGQGPEFLTYFQNEAQLEKSRLLSDRFSAERPKGSFSTLEIQRTEQGDSAMYLCASSLLGQAYEQYFGPGTRLTVT.

The chain combines TRBV6-6 with TRBJ2-7; 9 bases fit TRBD1. Trimming cost V 6 bases and J 7 bases; bases outside gene matches: 7. CDR1 and CDR2 (germline): MNHNY, SVGAGI (reference sequence). The CDR3 loop spans 13 amino acids. CDR3 protein: CASSLQGADEQYF. DNA for the CDR3: TGTGCCAGCAGCTTACAGGGGGCGGATGAGCAGTACTTC.

The genes are TRBV6-5 and TRBJ1-5; D remains ambiguous. Germline assignment: CDR1 MNHEY and CDR2 SVGAGI. V lost 0 bases, J lost 0 bases, and 9 bases lay in between. This CDR3 has 16 residues. This CDR3 reads CASSYSPPPSNQPQHF. DNA of the CDR3: TGTGCCAGCAGTTACTCTCCGCCACCTAGCAATCAGCCCCAGCATTTT.

This clonotype came up a few times. The CDR3 spells CASSYSAGTETQYF. The CDR3 bases are TGTGCCAGCAGTTACTCTGCGGGGACAGAGACCCAGTACTTC. The rearrangement joins TRBV6-5 to TRBJ2-5, with D maybe TRBD2 (6 bases). V was cut by 0 bases and J by 4 bases, with 9 bases left in between. In germline, CDR1 is MNHEY, CDR2 SVGAGI. The CDR3 has 14 amino acids.

Only one count was recorded for this clonotype. One junction end disagrees with the germline gene, perhaps due to a read error. The CDR3 sequence: CASSFPGTGRTGDLFF. The CDR3 coding sequence is TGTGCCAGCAGCTTTCCGGGGACAGGGAGAACCGGGGACCTGTTTTTT. The chain uses TRBV3-1 and TRBJ2-2, with TRBD1 matching 9 bases. The CDR3 runs to 16 residues. Germline lookup yields CDR1 LGHDT and CDR2 YNNKEL (reference sequence).

This clonotype came up a few times. The V and J genes are TRBV6-5 and TRBJ1-2; TRBD1 might be the D (5 bases). CDR3 size: 14 residues. With 2 bases removed from V and 3 bases from J, the gap between germline ends came to 10 bases. Germline values: CDR1 MNHEY, CDR2 SVGAGI. The CDR3 nucleotides read TGTGCCAGCAGTTACCAAAGGGGTCACTATGGCTACACCTTC. This gives the protein CASSYQRGHYGYTF.